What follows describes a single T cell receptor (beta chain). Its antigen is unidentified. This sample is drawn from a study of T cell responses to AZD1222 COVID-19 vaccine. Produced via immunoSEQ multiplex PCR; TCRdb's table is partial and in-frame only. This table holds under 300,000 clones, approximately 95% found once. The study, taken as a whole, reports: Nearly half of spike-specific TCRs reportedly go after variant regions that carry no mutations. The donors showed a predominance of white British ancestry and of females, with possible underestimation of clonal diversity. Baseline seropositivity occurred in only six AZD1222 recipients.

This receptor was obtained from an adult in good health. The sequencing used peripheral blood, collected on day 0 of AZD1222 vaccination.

This CDR3 is CASSWTGGNQPQHF. The CDR3 DNA follows: TGCGCCAGCAGCTGGACAGGGGGCAATCAGCCCCAGCATTTT. V and J are TRBV5-1 and TRBJ1-5; 9 bases are shared with TRBD1. Germline V gene sequence: CDR1 SGHRS, CDR2 YFSETQ. The V segment lost 3 bases and the J segment 2 bases; nucleotides outside the gene matches: 0. The CDR3 consists of 14 residues.